Listed below are T cell receptor beta chains from one sample, sequenced in a study of CDR3 diversity in severe acne. MiXCR, applied by TCRdb to the PCR reads, yields one record per CDR3 protein. Here the sample spans more than 85,000 distinct CDR3 sequences, 51% being singletons. Sequencing used blood. Every receptor here comes from a male donor with acne. Each CDR3 is given with its conserved first and last residue. The D gene is left open where the match is weak. Clone size is shown for a subset of rows, as once, few, many or a class of expanded clone.

d_gene	v_gene	j_gene	len	abundance	CDR3aa	CDR3nt
.	TRBV6-6	TRBJ2-5	13	.	CASSYYGEETQYF	TGTGCCAGCAGTTATTATGGGGAAGAGACCCAGTACTTC
TRBD1	TRBV7-2	TRBJ1-6	16	.	CASSSDPRGNNSPLHF	TGTGCCAGCAGCTCCGACCCCAGGGGGAATAATTCACCCCTCCACTTT
TRBD1	TRBV4-3	TRBJ1-1	14	.	CASSQEEDRGEAFF	TGCGCCAGCAGCCAAGAGGAGGACAGGGGTGAAGCTTTCTTT
TRBD2	TRBV7-6	TRBJ2-2	18	.	CAGSTGLAGGPSWGELFF	TGTGCCGGCAGCACCGGACTAGCGGGAGGGCCTTCGTGGGGGGAGCTGTTTTTT
.	TRBV10-1	TRBJ2-3	15	.	CASSENLSIAGRQYF	TGCGCCAGCAGTGAAAACTTGTCGATCGCGGGACGGCAGTATTTT
TRBD2	TRBV20-1	TRBJ2-7	16	.	CSANPVGLAGGYEQYF	TGCAGTGCTAACCCCGTGGGACTAGCGGGGGGCTACGAGCAGTACTTC
.	TRBV24-1	TRBJ2-2	12	.	CATTPDGGELFF	TGTGCCACCACCCCGGACGGCGGGGAGCTGTTTTTT
TRBD1	TRBV7-6	TRBJ2-7	14	few	CASSLGGTPYEQYF	TGTGCTAGCAGCTTAGGGGGCACCCCGTACGAGCAGTACTTC
.	TRBV5-4	TRBJ2-7	13	many	CASSFEGPYEQYF	TGTGCCAGCAGCTTTGAGGGTCCCTACGAGCAGTACTTC
.	TRBV9	TRBJ2-5	13	few	CASSVFSSGDQYF	TGTGCCAGCAGCGTATTTTCGAGTGGGGACCAGTACTTC
TRBD1	TRBV5-6	TRBJ1-4	14	many	CASSPDRKIEKLFF	TGTGCCAGCAGCCCGGACAGGAAAATCGAAAAACTGTTTTTT
TRBD1	TRBV30	TRBJ1-5	14	many	CAWRPGQGNQPQHF	TGTGCCTGGAGACCGGGACAGGGAAATCAGCCCCAGCATTTT
TRBD1	TRBV7-6	TRBJ1-5	13	.	CASSQDRVQPQHF	TGTGCCAGCAGCCAAGACAGGGTTCAGCCCCAGCATTTT
TRBD1	TRBV20-1	TRBJ1-5	15	many	CSARKDGTGGQPQHF	TGCAGTGCTAGAAAGGACGGGACAGGGGGTCAGCCCCAGCATTTT
.	TRBV7-2	TRBJ2-7	14	.	CASSSTSPAYEQYF	TGTGCCAGCAGCTCTACTTCACCTGCCTACGAGCAGTACTTC
TRBD2	TRBV20-1	TRBJ2-5	16	.	CSASPLLAGIEETQYF	TGCAGTGCCTCGCCTTTACTAGCGGGAATAGAAGAGACCCAGTACTTC
TRBD1	TRBV6-2/TRBV6-3	TRBJ2-2	13	.	CASSYLPTGFTFF	TGTGCCAGCAGTTACCTTCCGACAGGGTTTACGTTTTTT
.	TRBV29-1	TRBJ2-7	16	.	CSVASTGQTTYYEQYF	TGCAGCGTTGCATCGACCGGACAGACTACTTACTACGAGCAGTACTTC
.	TRBV27	TRBJ2-7	13	.	CASSVNRYYEQYF	TGTGCCAGCAGTGTAAACAGGTACTACGAGCAGTACTTC
TRBD1	TRBV20-1	TRBJ2-7	14	.	CSANSGQGADEQYF	TGCAGTGCTAACAGCGGACAGGGGGCTGACGAGCAGTACTTC
.	TRBV20-1	TRBJ1-5	15	.	CSAFPRIRSNQPQRF	TGCAGTGCTTTCCCCCGGATCAGGAGCAATCAGCCCCAGCGTTTT
.	TRBV20-1	TRBJ2-2	15	few	CSASSNGGNTGELFF	TGCAGTGCCAGCAGCAACGGCGGGAACACCGGGGAGCTGTTTTTT
.	TRBV19	TRBJ1-5	12	many	CASSRGNQPQHF	TGTGCCAGTAGTAGGGGAAATCAGCCCCAGCATTTT
TRBD2	TRBV5-6	TRBJ2-2	16	few	CASSLTSGGNTGELFF	TGTGCCAGCAGCCTGACTAGCGGGGGGAACACCGGGGAGCTGTTTTTT
.	TRBV7-6	TRBJ2-5	11	.	CASSIGETQYF	TGTGCCAGTAGTATCGGTGAGACCCAGTACTTC
.	TRBV28	TRBJ1-1	11	many	CASSYGRSAFF	TGTGCCAGCAGTTACGGCCGATCGGCTTTCTTT
TRBD1	TRBV7-3	TRBJ2-2	15	.	CASSVGQGYTGELFF	TGTGCCAGCAGCGTGGGACAGGGCTACACCGGGGAGCTGTTTTTT
.	TRBV25-1	TRBJ2-7	11	many	CATASSYEQYF	TGTGCCACCGCCTCCTCCTACGAGCAGTACTTC
.	TRBV2	TRBJ1-5	15	once	CASSERLWQGQPQHF	TGTGCCAGCAGTGAACGTTTGTGGCAGGGCCAGCCCCAGCATTTT
.	TRBV11-2	TRBJ1-6	13	.	CASSAALESPLHF	TGTGCCAGCAGCGCCGCTTTGGAATCACCCCTCCACTTT
TRBD1	TRBV7-2	TRBJ2-3	17	.	CASSLASGQASTDTQYF	TGTGCCAGCAGCTTAGCCTCCGGACAGGCCAGCACAGATACGCAGTATTTT
TRBD2	TRBV7-7	TRBJ2-7	14	.	CASSLSAGDDEQYF	TGTGCTAGCAGCTTATCAGCGGGGGACGACGAGCAGTACTTC
.	TRBV6-6	TRBJ2-5	15	many	CASSYRRSGGETQYF	TGTGCCAGCAGTTACCGCCGAAGTGGTGGCGAGACCCAGTACTTC
.	TRBV24-1	TRBJ2-5	13	.	CATSPYGQETQYF	TGTGCCACCAGCCCCTACGGACAAGAGACCCAGTACTTC
.	TRBV7-9	TRBJ1-4	13	.	CASSLIGSEKLFF	TGTGCCAGCAGCTTAATCGGGAGCGAAAAACTGTTTTTT
TRBD2	TRBV25-1	TRBJ2-1	14	once	CAIPGLAGFNEQFF	TGTGCCATCCCGGGACTAGCGGGATTCAATGAGCAGTTCTTC
.	TRBV5-4	TRBJ1-2	12	many	CASSLSGYGYTF	TGTGCCAGCAGCTTAAGCGGCTATGGCTACACCTTC
.	TRBV6-6	TRBJ1-3	13	.	CASLGRSGNTIYF	TGTGCCAGCCTGGGCCGCTCTGGAAACACCATATATTTT
.	TRBV15	TRBJ2-5	14	few	CATSRDEVQETQYF	TGTGCCACCAGCAGAGATGAGGTACAAGAGACCCAGTACTTC
TRBD2	TRBV13	TRBJ2-1	16	few	CASSRLALYPYNEQFF	TGTGCCAGCAGTCGACTAGCGCTTTATCCCTACAATGAGCAGTTCTTC
TRBD2	TRBV7-3	TRBJ2-7	22	many	CASSFYTHRGALYLAAPSFEYF	TGTGCCAGCAGCTTTTATACCCACCGCGGGGCACTCTATCTAGCGGCCCCCTCCTTTGAGTACTTC
.	TRBV7-8	TRBJ1-3	15	many	CASSLGQSSGNTIYF	TGTGCCAGCAGCTTAGGGCAGTCCTCTGGAAACACCATATATTTT
.	TRBV24-1	TRBJ2-3	16	.	CTTSEKEDLSTDTQYF	TGTACCACCAGTGAGAAAGAAGATTTGAGCACAGATACGCAGTATTTT
TRBD2	TRBV12-3/TRBV12-4	TRBJ2-5	18	.	CASSHNGGLAGVQETQYF	TGTGCCAGCAGCCACAACGGGGGACTAGCGGGGGTACAAGAGACCCAGTACTTC
TRBD2	TRBV6-5	TRBJ2-3	20	many	CASSAAWTSGRQEERDTQYF	TGTGCCAGCAGTGCCGCCTGGACTAGCGGGAGGCAAGAGGAGAGGGATACGCAGTATTTT
.	TRBV7-2	TRBJ2-5	13	.	CASSLTTRETQYF	TGTGCCAGCAGTTTAACAACCCGGGAGACCCAGTACTTC
TRBD2	TRBV7-3	TRBJ2-7	16	.	CASSLLAGVTIYEQYF	TGTGCCAGCAGCCTCCTAGCGGGAGTTACCATCTACGAGCAGTACTTC
.	TRBV29-1	TRBJ2-6	14	.	CSVKTGSGANVLTF	TGCAGCGTCAAGACAGGCTCTGGGGCCAACGTCCTGACTTTC